This entry is about one T cell receptor beta chain. What it binds is not known. This sample stems from a study of cytomegalovirus exposure and HLA in healthy donors. Overall study: Per a later analysis, the roughly 640 first-cohort and about 120 validation repertoires shared one platform.

Clones were read by immunoSEQ multiplex PCR, and TCRdb kept only the in-frame ones, dropping some. The repertoire holds about 270,000 clones, 65% to 90% seen once, with about 1% in the top ten. Study-level findings and limits: Most TCR sequences showed up rarely, but some public TCRs showed up in many donors. For cytomegalovirus status, the classifier reportedly gave diagnoses with high specificity and sensitivity. TCR beta chains numbering 150 to 200 were designated cytomegalovirus-associated.

The CDR3 runs to 14 residues. The germline V and J ends were trimmed by 1 base and 5 bases, with 10 bases remaining between them. Germline assignment: CDR1 SGDLS and CDR2 YYNGEE. V is TRBV9 and J is TRBJ1-3; possibly TRBD1 for D (5 bases). The sample was PBMCs. This receptor was obtained from a young woman in good health and CMV-seronegative. This CDR3 reads CASSVTGGRNTIYF. The CDR3, as DNA: TGTGCCAGCAGCGTAACAGGTGGCAGAAACACCATATATTTT.